This T cell receptor (beta chain) was captured by sequencing in a study of T cells in localized non-small cell lung cancer. Data came from immunoSEQ multiplex PCR; TCRdb stores just in-frame clones and leaves some out. The sample holds about 33,000 clones; roughly 90% are singletons and the top ten take around 4.1%. Study observations and caveats: Only one tumor region went through sequencing, so heterogeneity may still be there. In adjacent lung appeared a median roughly 56 of the top 100 tumor clones. Elevated blood T cell density was associated with longer overall survival. Uninvolved adjacent lung showed the highest T cell clonality, exceeding tumor.

A word on this clone: Its antigen is not known.

Per germline, CDR1 MNHNY and CDR2 SVGAGI (reference sequence). V was pared by 6 bases and J by 2 bases, with 4 bases of the junction left unmatched. CDR3 length equals 14 residues. The chain links TRBV6-6 to TRBJ1-5; 7 bases are a match to TRBD1. Sequenced here: peripheral blood, sampled before any cancer treatment. This clonotype originated in a man between 40 and 70 years old with stage I lung adenocarcinoma. The CDR3 is CASSLGQGNQPQHF. CDR3 coding DNA: TGTGCCAGCAGCCTTGGACAGGGCAATCAGCCCCAGCATTTT.